The 13 T cell receptor beta chains listed next were all sequenced from one sample in a study of T cells in tumors after PD-1 blockade. Clones were sequenced by immunoSEQ multiplex PCR, and TCRdb holds only the in-frame ones, with some missing. The data hold 61,000 or so clones, with about 80% observed a single time. Sequencing used PBMCs, obtained before anti-PD-1 treatment. These receptors all stem from a human donor with basal cell carcinoma.

The chain has TRBV19 and TRBJ2-2, with D perhaps TRBD2 (6 bases). V was pared by 6 bases and J by 1 base, with 9 bases between. CDR3 length: 14 amino acids. CDR1 LNHDA and CDR2 SQIVND come from the germline V gene (reference sequence). CDR3 loop: CASRKAGNTGELFF. The CDR3 DNA reads TGTGCCAGTAGGAAAGCGGGGAACACCGGGGAGCTGTTTTTT.

V and J are TRBV5-1 and TRBJ1-2, with 7 positions matching TRBD1. Losses at the gene ends were 0 bases for V and 2 bases for J; bases not matched to a gene: 4. CDR1 and CDR2 from the germline V gene are SGHRS and YFSETQ. This CDR3 spans 15 amino acids. The CDR3 protein is CASSLGTGENYGYTF. In nucleotides, the CDR3 is TGCGCCAGCAGCTTGGGGACAGGCGAGAACTATGGCTACACCTTC.

This chain connects TRBV15 to TRBJ2-3; D might be TRBD2 (6 bases). V was shortened by 4 bases and J by 7 bases, with 15 bases between the two germline ends. Germline V gives CDR1 LNHNV, CDR2 YYDKDF (reference sequence). CDR3 size: 14 residues. The CDR3 DNA reads TGTGCCACCAGCACAGCGGGTTCTGATCATACGCAGTATTTT. It is translated as CATSTAGSDHTQYF.

The chain joins TRBV10-3 to TRBJ1-5; TRBD1 matches 9 bases. V trimming: 4 bases; J trimming: 5 bases; junction bases outside the gene matches: 12. The CDR3 length is 17 residues. Germline CDR1 is ENHRY and CDR2 is SYGVKD. The CDR3 DNA is TGTGCCATCAGTGGGGTGGGGGGAAGGACAGGGGATCAGCCCCAGCATTTT. It codes for CAISGVGGRTGDQPQHF.

V is TRBV5-6 and J is TRBJ2-1; D uncertain. The V and J ends lost 3 bases and 0 bases respectively, with 10 bases between them. CDR3 size: 15 residues. CDR1 SGHDT and CDR2 YYEEEE come from the germline V gene. The CDR3 bases are TGTGCCAGCAGCTCCTCAGGAAGCTCCTACAATGAGCAGTTCTTC. Protein: CASSSSGSSYNEQFF.

The V and J genes are TRBV5-1 and TRBJ2-5; 8 positions match TRBD1. The germline V gene has CDR1 SGHRS and CDR2 YFSETQ. The CDR3 has 14 residues. The junction had 8 bases not matched to a gene; V was cut back by 3 bases and J by 7 bases. CDR3 bases: TGCGCCAGCAGCTCACAAGGACAGGGAGGGACCCAGTACTTC. Translation: CASSSQGQGGTQYF.

The chain uses TRBV5-8 and TRBJ2-6; 9 nucleotides agree with TRBD1. After removal of 4 bases from V and 1 base from J, the junction contained 3 bases not matched to a gene. CDR1 is SGHTS, CDR2 YDEGEE, per germline. The CDR3 totals 16 residues. The CDR3: CASSPGTGSGANVLTF. The CDR3 coding sequence is TGTGCCAGCAGCCCCGGGACAGGGTCTGGGGCCAACGTCCTGACTTTC.

This rearrangement joins TRBV7-9 to TRBJ1-1; D possibly corresponds to TRBD1 (5 bases). The V gene's germline CDR1 is SEHNR and CDR2 FQNEAQ (reference sequence). Trimming pared 5 bases from V and 1 base from J, leaving 14 bases between. The CDR3 has 15 residues. CDR3 region: CASSPSWTSNTEAFF. The CDR3 bases are TGTGCCAGCAGCCCTTCGTGGACATCGAACACTGAAGCTTTCTTT.

The chain links TRBV6-5 to TRBJ1-6; D uncertain. V was pared by 8 bases and J by 5 bases, with 7 bases between. The CDR3 runs to 12 residues. Germline values: CDR1 MNHEY, CDR2 SVGAGI. CDR3 sequence (DNA): TGTGCCAGCTACGGGGATAATTCACCCCTCCACTTT. Encoded protein: CASYGDNSPLHF.

The chain uses TRBV3-1 (or the pseudogene TRBV3-2) and TRBJ1-2; D gene uncertain. The germline gives CDR1 LGHDT, CDR2 YNNKEL (reference sequence). Deletions cut 2 bases from V and 4 bases from J, with 17 bases between. The CDR3 spans 16 residues. The CDR3 loop is CASSQKGLRESYGYTF. CDR3 DNA sequence: TGTGCCAGCAGCCAAAAAGGCCTTCGAGAGTCCTATGGCTACACCTTC.

This clone showed up just a few times. This chain links TRBV9 with TRBJ2-3, with 9 bases identical to TRBD2. V dropped 4 bases and J dropped 6; count of bases not matched to a gene: 6. Germline V gives CDR1 SGDLS, CDR2 YYNGEE. This CDR3 contains 14 residues. The CDR3: CASSSGGGADTQYF. CDR3 bases: TGTGCCAGCAGCTCCGGCGGGGGGGCCGATACGCAGTATTTT. The whole variable domain, filled in from reference TRBV9 and TRBJ2-3, reads DSGVTQTPKHLITATGQRVTLRCSPRSGDLSVYWYQQSLDQGLQFLIQYYNGEERAKGNILERFSAQQFPDLHSELNLSSLELGDSALYFCASSSGGGADTQYFGPGTRLTVL.

The chain recombines TRBV25-1 with TRBJ1-2; unclear D gene. Germline V gene sequence: CDR1 MGHDK, CDR2 SYGVNS. V gave up 4 bases and J gave up 0 bases, with 9 bases separating them. The CDR3 contains 14 residues. This CDR3 is CASSGHHPNYGYTF. The CDR3 region has the DNA TGTGCCAGCAGTGGCCACCACCCTAACTATGGCTACACCTTC.

V and J are TRBV4-1 and TRBJ1-3; D is ambiguous. Germline V gives CDR1 MGHRA, CDR2 YSYEKL. V was pared by 0 bases and J by 0 bases, with 15 bases between. The CDR3 length is 18 residues. The CDR3 bases are TGCGCCAGCAGCCAAGATCGGTGGACTAGAGACTCTGGAAACACCATATATTTT. Translated, it gives CASSQDRWTRDSGNTIYF.